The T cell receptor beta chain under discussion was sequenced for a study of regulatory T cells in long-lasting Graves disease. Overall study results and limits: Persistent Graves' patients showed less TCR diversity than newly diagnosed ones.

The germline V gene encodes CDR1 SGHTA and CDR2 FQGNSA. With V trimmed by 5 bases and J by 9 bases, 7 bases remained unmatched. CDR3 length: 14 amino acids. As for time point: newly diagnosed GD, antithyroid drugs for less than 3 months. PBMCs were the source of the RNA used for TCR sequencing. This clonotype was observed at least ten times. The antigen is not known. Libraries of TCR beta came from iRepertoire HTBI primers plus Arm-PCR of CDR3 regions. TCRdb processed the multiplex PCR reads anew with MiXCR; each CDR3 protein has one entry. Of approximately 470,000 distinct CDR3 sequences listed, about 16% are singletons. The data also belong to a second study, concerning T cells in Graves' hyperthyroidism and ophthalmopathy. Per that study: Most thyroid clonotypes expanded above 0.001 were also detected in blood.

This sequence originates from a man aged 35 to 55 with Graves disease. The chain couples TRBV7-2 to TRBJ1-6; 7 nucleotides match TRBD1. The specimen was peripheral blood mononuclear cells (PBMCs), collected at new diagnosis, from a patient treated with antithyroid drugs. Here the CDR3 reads CASSVGGESSPLHF. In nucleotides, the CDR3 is TGTGCCAGCAGCGTAGGGGGCGAAAGTTCACCCCTCCACTTT. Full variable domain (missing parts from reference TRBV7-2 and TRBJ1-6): GAGVSQSPSNKVTEKGKDVELRCDPISGHTALYWYRQSLGQGLEFLIYFQGNSAPDKSGLPSDRFSAERTGGSVSTLTIQRTQQEDSAVYLCASSVGGESSPLHFGNGTRLTVT.